The rows below give T cell receptor beta chains drawn from one sample of a study of blood T cells in healthy people across ages. TCRdb independently ran MiXCR on the 5' RACE reads; one entry per CDR3 protein. The sample lists over 600,000 distinct CDR3 sequences, roughly 20% occurring once. The sequenced sample consisted of blood. The receptors were sampled from a man between 65 and 85 years old in good health. Both conserved end residues are part of each CDR3. D genes are given only for firm matches. Expanded clones get a size class; other rows say once, few or many, or leave the size out.

v_call	d_call	j_call	clone_size	cdr3_aa	cdr3_nt
TRBV28	-	TRBJ1-1	-	CASSPPGHLNTEAFF	TGTGCCAGCAGCCCACCGGGACACTTGAACACTGAAGCTTTCTTT
TRBV11-2	TRBD1	TRBJ1-1	few	CASSSSGQGTEAFF	TGTGCCAGCAGCTCCTCGGGACAGGGGACTGAAGCTTTCTTT
TRBV4-1	TRBD2	TRBJ2-5	-	CASSQVGLAEETQYF	TGCGCCAGCAGCCAAGTCGGGCTAGCGGAAGAGACCCAGTACTTC
TRBV7-2	-	TRBJ2-3	-	CASRTNTDTQYF	TGTGCCAGCAGAACCAACACAGATACGCAGTATTTT
TRBV2	TRBD2	TRBJ2-3	few	CASSEPASGATDTQYF	TGTGCCAGCAGTGAACCTGCTAGCGGTGCCACAGATACGCAGTATTTT
TRBV5-4	-	TRBJ1-1	-	CASSHRDKNTEAFF	TGTGCCAGCAGCCACCGGGACAAGAACACTGAAGCTTTCTTT
TRBV6-6	-	TRBJ2-1	-	CASGGTLEGDEQFF	TGTGCCAGCGGCGGGACTTTAGAGGGCGATGAGCAGTTCTTC
TRBV20-1	TRBD2	TRBJ2-5	-	CSARAASGGTGLETQYF	TGCAGTGCTAGAGCGGCTAGCGGGGGAACCGGATTAGAGACCCAGTACTTC
TRBV7-2	-	TRBJ2-3	few	CASSLMGDTQYF	TGTGCCAGCAGCTTGATGGGGGATACGCAGTATTTT
TRBV7-2	TRBD2	TRBJ2-5	few	CASSPLTSGRGETQYF	TGTGCCAGCAGCCCCCTCACTAGCGGGAGAGGGGAGACCCAGTACTTC